The rows below give T cell receptor beta chains drawn from one sample of a study of siplizumab effects on memory and regulatory T cells. Generated by immunoSEQ multiplex PCR, the TCRdb table keeps only in-frame clones and is missing some. This table holds about 100,000 clones, about 91% found once. Specimen: CD4+ T cells sorted from blood. The source is a human donor in good health. Each CDR3 is given with its conserved first and last residue. The order of the fields is V gene, D gene, clone size, J gene, CDR3 DNA, CDR3 protein. A D gene is named only where the DNA matches it firmly. The size field is filled for only some rows; it gives once, few, many or a size class.

v_gene: TRBV25-1; d_gene: .; abundance: .; j_gene: TRBJ1-2; CDR3nt: TGTGCCAGCAGTGAATACAGCTATGGCTACACCTTC; CDR3aa: CASSEYSYGYTF
v_gene: TRBV29-1; d_gene: .; abundance: .; j_gene: TRBJ2-1; CDR3nt: TGCAGCGTTGCTGAGAATCGGGGGGAGCAGTTCTTC; CDR3aa: CSVAENRGEQFF
v_gene: TRBV27; d_gene: .; abundance: .; j_gene: TRBJ2-1; CDR3nt: TGTGCCAGCAGCCTCGACAGGACCTCCTACAATGAGCAGTTCTTC; CDR3aa: CASSLDRTSYNEQFF
v_gene: TRBV18; d_gene: TRBD2; abundance: .; j_gene: TRBJ2-3; CDR3nt: TGTGCCAGCTCACCACCCCAGCGGGGGGCAGATACGCAGTATTTT; CDR3aa: CASSPPQRGADTQYF
v_gene: TRBV7-6; d_gene: TRBD1; abundance: .; j_gene: TRBJ1-4; CDR3nt: TGTGCCAGCAGCTTAGGGACAGGGATTAATGAAAAACTGTTTTTT; CDR3aa: CASSLGTGINEKLFF
v_gene: TRBV29-1; d_gene: TRBD1; abundance: .; j_gene: TRBJ1-2; CDR3nt: TGCAGCGTGGGACAGGGGCGGACTAACTATGGCTACACCTTC; CDR3aa: CSVGQGRTNYGYTF
v_gene: TRBV5-4; d_gene: .; abundance: .; j_gene: TRBJ2-5; CDR3nt: TGTGCCAGCAGCTTGATCCCCTCTGAGACCCAGTACTTC; CDR3aa: CASSLIPSETQYF
v_gene: TRBV21-1; d_gene: .; abundance: .; j_gene: TRBJ1-1; CDR3nt: TGTGCCAGCAGCACCCGAGCCGAGGCCCTGAACACTGAAGCTTTCTTT; CDR3aa: CASSTRAEALNTEAFF
v_gene: TRBV7-9; d_gene: .; abundance: .; j_gene: TRBJ1-1; CDR3nt: TGTGCCAGCAGCTTTGGGGATCGGAACACTGAAGCTTTCTTT; CDR3aa: CASSFGDRNTEAFF
v_gene: TRBV18; d_gene: TRBD2; abundance: .; j_gene: TRBJ2-2; CDR3nt: TGTGCCAGCTCACCGCTCTTAGCGGGGATCACGCCAGGGGAGCTGTTTTTT; CDR3aa: CASSPLLAGITPGELFF
v_gene: TRBV6-1; d_gene: .; abundance: .; j_gene: TRBJ1-1; CDR3nt: TGTGCCAGCAGTAAAGAGATGAACACTGAAGCTTTCTTT; CDR3aa: CASSKEMNTEAFF
v_gene: TRBV6-5; d_gene: .; abundance: .; j_gene: TRBJ2-1; CDR3nt: TGTGCCAGCAGTTACTGGGGGGCCATGTACAATGAGCAGTTCTTC; CDR3aa: CASSYWGAMYNEQFF
v_gene: TRBV29-1; d_gene: TRBD1; abundance: .; j_gene: TRBJ1-6; CDR3nt: TGCAGCGTTGGGGACAGGGAAAATTCACCCCTCCACTTT; CDR3aa: CSVGDRENSPLHF
v_gene: TRBV6-1; d_gene: .; abundance: .; j_gene: TRBJ1-2; CDR3nt: TGTGCCAGCAGTGCTGGAGCTAACTATGGCTACACCTTC; CDR3aa: CASSAGANYGYTF
v_gene: TRBV27; d_gene: .; abundance: once; j_gene: TRBJ1-5; CDR3nt: TGTGCCAGCAGTTTAGATTCGGGGGGCAATCAGCCCCAGCATTTT; CDR3aa: CASSLDSGGNQPQHF
v_gene: TRBV25-1; d_gene: .; abundance: .; j_gene: TRBJ1-2; CDR3nt: TGTGCCAGCAGTGAAGGGTTCGGGGGAAAGAGAGGCTACACCTTC; CDR3aa: CASSEGFGGKRGYTF
v_gene: TRBV6-5; d_gene: .; abundance: .; j_gene: TRBJ2-7; CDR3nt: TGTGCCAGCAGTTACCTCGGTGGGGAGCAGTACTTC; CDR3aa: CASSYLGGEQYF
v_gene: TRBV5-1; d_gene: TRBD1; abundance: .; j_gene: TRBJ2-3; CDR3nt: TGCGCCAGCAGCTCAGGGGGTAACACAGATACGCAGTATTTT; CDR3aa: CASSSGGNTDTQYF
v_gene: TRBV5-5; d_gene: .; abundance: .; j_gene: TRBJ1-1; CDR3nt: TGTGCCAGCAGCTCCTGGGGCACTGAAGCTTTCTTT; CDR3aa: CASSSWGTEAFF
v_gene: TRBV6-1; d_gene: .; abundance: .; j_gene: TRBJ1-3; CDR3nt: TGTGCCAGCAATCTGGACAGTTGGTCTGGAAACACCATATATTTT; CDR3aa: CASNLDSWSGNTIYF
v_gene: TRBV29-1; d_gene: .; abundance: .; j_gene: TRBJ2-2; CDR3nt: TGCAGCGTTGAAAAGGGCACCGGGGAGCTGTTTTTT; CDR3aa: CSVEKGTGELFF
v_gene: TRBV11-2; d_gene: .; abundance: .; j_gene: TRBJ1-4; CDR3nt: TGTGCCAGCAGGAGGCCGATCCGTAATGAAAAACTGTTTTTT; CDR3aa: CASRRPIRNEKLFF
v_gene: TRBV2; d_gene: .; abundance: few; j_gene: TRBJ2-1; CDR3nt: TGTGCCACACGTCGGCAGGCTACCCCAATGTTCTTC; CDR3aa: CATRRQATPMFF
v_gene: TRBV2; d_gene: .; abundance: .; j_gene: TRBJ1-5; CDR3nt: TGTGCCAGCAGTGAATTATCTCCTGATCAGCCCCAGCATTTT; CDR3aa: CASSELSPDQPQHF
v_gene: TRBV18; d_gene: TRBD2; abundance: .; j_gene: TRBJ2-5; CDR3nt: TGTGCCAGCTCACCACGACAACTAGCGGGGCAAGAGACCCAGTACTTC; CDR3aa: CASSPRQLAGQETQYF
v_gene: TRBV7-2; d_gene: TRBD1; abundance: .; j_gene: TRBJ2-2; CDR3nt: TGTGCCAGCAGCTTTTTCGGACAGGGAATCGGGGAGCTGTTTTTT; CDR3aa: CASSFFGQGIGELFF
v_gene: TRBV6-5; d_gene: .; abundance: .; j_gene: TRBJ1-2; CDR3nt: TGTGCCAGCTTGGCTAACTATGGCTACACCTTC; CDR3aa: CASLANYGYTF
v_gene: TRBV18; d_gene: TRBD1; abundance: .; j_gene: TRBJ1-1; CDR3nt: TGTGCCAGCTCACTAAGACAGGGGGCTGAAGGCACTGAAGCTTTCTTT; CDR3aa: CASSLRQGAEGTEAFF